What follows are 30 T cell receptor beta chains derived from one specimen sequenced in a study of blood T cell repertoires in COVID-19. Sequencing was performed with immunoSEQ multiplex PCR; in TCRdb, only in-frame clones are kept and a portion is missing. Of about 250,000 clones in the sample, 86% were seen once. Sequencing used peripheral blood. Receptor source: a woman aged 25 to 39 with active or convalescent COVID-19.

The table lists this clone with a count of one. The CDR3, as DNA: TGTGCCATCAGAGGACAGGGAGCACCTAATGAGCAGTTCTTC. Residues: CAIRGQGAPNEQFF. The genes are TRBV10-3 and TRBJ2-1; 8 bases map to TRBD1. The V segment lost 6 bases and the J segment 7 bases; nucleotides outside the gene matches: 8. The CDR3 runs to 14 residues. CDR1 is ENHRY, CDR2 SYGVKD, per germline.

Here the CDR3 reads CAISEPGWYEQYF. In DNA, the CDR3 is TGTGCCATCAGTGAGCCAGGTTGGTACGAGCAGTACTTC. The J gene is TRBJ2-7, the V gene TRBV10-3; D is unclear. V was shortened by 2 bases and J by 4 bases, with 9 bases between the two germline ends. CDR3 length equals 13 residues. The germline gives CDR1 ENHRY, CDR2 SYGVKD.

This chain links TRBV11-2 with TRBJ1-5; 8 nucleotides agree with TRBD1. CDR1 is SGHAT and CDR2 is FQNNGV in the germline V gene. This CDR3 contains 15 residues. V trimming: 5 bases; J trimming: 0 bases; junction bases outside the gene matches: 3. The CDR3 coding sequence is TGTGCCAGCAGCCCACAGGGGGGTAGCAATCAGCCCCAGCATTTT. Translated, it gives CASSPQGGSNQPQHF.

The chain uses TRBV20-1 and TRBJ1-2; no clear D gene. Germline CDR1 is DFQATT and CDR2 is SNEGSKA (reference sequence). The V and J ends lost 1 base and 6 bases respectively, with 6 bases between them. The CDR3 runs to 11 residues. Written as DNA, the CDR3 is TGCAGTGCTAGAGGACGGGATGGCTACACCTTC. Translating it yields CSARGRDGYTF.

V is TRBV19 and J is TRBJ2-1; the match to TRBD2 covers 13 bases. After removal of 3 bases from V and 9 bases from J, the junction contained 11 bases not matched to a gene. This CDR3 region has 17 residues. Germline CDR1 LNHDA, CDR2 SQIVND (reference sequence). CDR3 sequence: CASSIPGLAGAGSEQFF. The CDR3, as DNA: TGTGCCAGTAGTATCCCCGGACTAGCGGGGGCCGGGAGTGAGCAGTTCTTC.

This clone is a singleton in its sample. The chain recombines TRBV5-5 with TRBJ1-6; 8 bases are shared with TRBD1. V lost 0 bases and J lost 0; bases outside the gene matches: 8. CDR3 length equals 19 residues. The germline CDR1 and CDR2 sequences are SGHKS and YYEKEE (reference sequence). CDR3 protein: CASSLAGQGSSSYNSPLHF. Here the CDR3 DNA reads TGTGCCAGCAGCTTGGCCGGACAGGGCTCAAGCTCCTATAATTCACCCCTCCACTTT.

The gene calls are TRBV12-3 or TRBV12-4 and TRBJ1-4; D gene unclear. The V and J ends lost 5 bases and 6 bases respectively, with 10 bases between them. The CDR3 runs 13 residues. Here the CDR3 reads CASSLGLDEKLFF. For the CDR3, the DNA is TGTGCCAGCAGTCTCGGACTGGATGAAAAACTGTTTTTT.

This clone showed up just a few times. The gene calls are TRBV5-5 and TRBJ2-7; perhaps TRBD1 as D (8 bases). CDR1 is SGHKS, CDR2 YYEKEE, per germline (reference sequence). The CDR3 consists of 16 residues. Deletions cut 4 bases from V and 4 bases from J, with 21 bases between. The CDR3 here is CASSRYRGGKEYEQYF. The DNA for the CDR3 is TGTGCCAGCAGCCGTTACAGGGGGGGAAAGGAGTACGAGCAGTACTTC.

CDR3 region: CATSRLTGSYNEQFF. The CDR3 DNA reads TGTGCCACCAGCAGATTGACGGGTTCCTACAATGAGCAGTTCTTC. The chain joins TRBV15 to TRBJ2-1, with D hard to call. This CDR3 has 15 amino acids. The V gene's germline CDR1 is LNHNV and CDR2 YYDKDF (reference sequence). Deletions cut 2 bases from V and 1 base from J, with 9 bases between.

The DNA for the CDR3 is TGTGCCAGCGGACTGACAGGGACACTCTATGGCTACACCTTC. Amino acid sequence: CASGLTGTLYGYTF. This sequence joins TRBV5-6 and TRBJ1-2; 7 nucleotides match TRBD1. This CDR3 is 14 amino acids long. Per germline, CDR1 SGHDT and CDR2 YYEEEE. Trimming took 7 bases from V and 4 from J; bases not matched to a gene: 10. Together with reference TRBV5-6 and TRBJ1-2, the CDR3 gives the full variable domain: DAGVTQSPTHLIKTRGQQVTLRCSPKSGHDTVSWYQQALGQGPQFIFQYYEEEERQRGNFPDRFSGHQFPNYSSELNVNALLLGDSALYLCASGLTGTLYGYTFGSGTRLTVV.

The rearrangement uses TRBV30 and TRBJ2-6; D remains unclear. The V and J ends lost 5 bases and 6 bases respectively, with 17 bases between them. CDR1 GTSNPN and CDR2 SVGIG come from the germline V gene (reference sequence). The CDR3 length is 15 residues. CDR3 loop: CAWDSLQFSANVLTF. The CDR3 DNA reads TGTGCCTGGGACTCCCTCCAATTTTCGGCCAACGTCCTGACTTTC.

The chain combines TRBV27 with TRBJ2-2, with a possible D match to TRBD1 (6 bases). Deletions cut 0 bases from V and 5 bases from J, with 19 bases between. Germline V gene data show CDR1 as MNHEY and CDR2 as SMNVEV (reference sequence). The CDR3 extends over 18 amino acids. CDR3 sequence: CASSLSRRGGWRTGELFF. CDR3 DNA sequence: TGTGCCAGCAGTTTATCGCGTCGAGGGGGTTGGAGGACCGGGGAGCTGTTTTTT.

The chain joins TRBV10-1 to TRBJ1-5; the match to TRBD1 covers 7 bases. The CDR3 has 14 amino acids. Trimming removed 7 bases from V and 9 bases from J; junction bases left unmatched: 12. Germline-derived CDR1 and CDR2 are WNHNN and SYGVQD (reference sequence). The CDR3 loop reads CASNPTGRRPPQHF. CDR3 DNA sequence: TGCGCCAGCAACCCGACAGGGAGGCGTCCGCCCCAGCATTTT.

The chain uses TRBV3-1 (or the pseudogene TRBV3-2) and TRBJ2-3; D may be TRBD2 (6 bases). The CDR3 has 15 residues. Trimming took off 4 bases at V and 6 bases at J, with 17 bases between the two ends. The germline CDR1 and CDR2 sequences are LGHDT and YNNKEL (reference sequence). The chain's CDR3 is CASSRRDLASDTQYF. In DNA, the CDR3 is TGTGCCAGCAGCCGGCGGGACTTAGCATCGGATACGCAGTATTTT.

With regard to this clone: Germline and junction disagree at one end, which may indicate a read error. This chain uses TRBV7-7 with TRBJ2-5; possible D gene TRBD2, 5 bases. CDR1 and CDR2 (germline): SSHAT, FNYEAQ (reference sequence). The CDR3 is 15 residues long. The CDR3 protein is CASSFSGAPGKTQYF. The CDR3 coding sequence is TGTGCTAGCAGCTTCTCTGGAGCCCCGGGGAAGACCCAGTACTTC.

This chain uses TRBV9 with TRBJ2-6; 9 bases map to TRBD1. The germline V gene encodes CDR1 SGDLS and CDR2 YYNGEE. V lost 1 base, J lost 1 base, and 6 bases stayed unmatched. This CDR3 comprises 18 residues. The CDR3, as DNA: TGTGCCAGCAGCGTACGCGGACAGGGGCTTTCTGGGGCCAACGTCCTGACTTTC. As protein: CASSVRGQGLSGANVLTF.

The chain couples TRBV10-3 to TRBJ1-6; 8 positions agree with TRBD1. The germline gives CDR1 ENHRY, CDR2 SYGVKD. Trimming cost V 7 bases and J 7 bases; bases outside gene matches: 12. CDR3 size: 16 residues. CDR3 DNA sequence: TGTGCCATCATTAATTTCGGGAACAGGGGGAATTCACCCCTCCACTTT. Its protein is CAIINFGNRGNSPLHF.

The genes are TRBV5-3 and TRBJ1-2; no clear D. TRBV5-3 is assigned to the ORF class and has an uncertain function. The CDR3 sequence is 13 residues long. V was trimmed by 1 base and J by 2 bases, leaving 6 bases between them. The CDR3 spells CARSLSRNYGYTF. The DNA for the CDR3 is TGTGCCAGAAGCTTGTCCAGGAACTATGGCTACACCTTC.

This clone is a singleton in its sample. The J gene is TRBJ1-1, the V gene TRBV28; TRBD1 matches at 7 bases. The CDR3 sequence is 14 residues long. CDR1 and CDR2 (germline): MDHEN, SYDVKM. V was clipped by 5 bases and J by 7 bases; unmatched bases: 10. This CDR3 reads CASSLGTAELEAFF. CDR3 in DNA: TGTGCCAGCAGTCTCGGGACAGCCGAACTTGAAGCTTTCTTT.

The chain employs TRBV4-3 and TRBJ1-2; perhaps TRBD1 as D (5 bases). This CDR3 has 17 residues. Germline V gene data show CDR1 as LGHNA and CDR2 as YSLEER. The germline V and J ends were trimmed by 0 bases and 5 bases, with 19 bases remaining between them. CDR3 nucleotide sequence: TGCGCCAGCAGCCAAGAGGCGGTATTGGACATCGGTTATGGCTACACCTTC. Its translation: CASSQEAVLDIGYGYTF.

The CDR3 protein is CASTLGAGETNEKLFF. In nucleotides, the CDR3 is TGTGCCAGTACCCTAGGGGCGGGGGAAACTAATGAAAAACTGTTTTTT. The chain carries TRBV19 and TRBJ1-4, with D possibly being TRBD1 (5 bases). CDR3 size: 16 residues. Germline V gene lookup returns CDR1 LNHDA and CDR2 SQIVND (reference sequence). Trimming cost V 7 bases and J 1 base, with 16 bases left between them.

The CDR3 nucleotides are TGTGCCACCTCACCCGCAGGGCGGGGAGAAAAACTGTTTTTT. Protein sequence: CATSPAGRGEKLFF. The chain links TRBV7-9 to TRBJ1-4; tentative D call: TRBD1 (5 bases). The V gene's germline CDR1 is SEHNR and CDR2 FQNEAQ (reference sequence). V was shortened by 10 bases and J by 8 bases, with 20 bases between the two germline ends. The CDR3 length is 14 residues.

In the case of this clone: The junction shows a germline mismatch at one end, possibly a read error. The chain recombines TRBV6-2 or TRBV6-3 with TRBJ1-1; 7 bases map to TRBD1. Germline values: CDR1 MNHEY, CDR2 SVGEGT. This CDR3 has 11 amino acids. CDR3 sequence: CASSAGTVRIF. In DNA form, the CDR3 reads TGTGCCAGCAGTGCCGGGACAGTCCGGATCTTT.

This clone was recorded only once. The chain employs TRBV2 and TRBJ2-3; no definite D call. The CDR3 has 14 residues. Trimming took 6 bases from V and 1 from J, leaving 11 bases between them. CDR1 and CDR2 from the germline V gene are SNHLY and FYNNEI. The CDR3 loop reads CASRALYRTDTQYF. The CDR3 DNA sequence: TGTGCCAGCAGGGCTTTATATCGCACAGATACGCAGTATTTT.

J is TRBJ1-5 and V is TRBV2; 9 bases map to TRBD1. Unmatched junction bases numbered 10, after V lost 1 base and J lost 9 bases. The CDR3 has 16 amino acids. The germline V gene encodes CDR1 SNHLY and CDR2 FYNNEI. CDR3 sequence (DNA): TGTGCCAGCAGTGAAGACCCCGGACAGGGGATTAGGCCCCAGCATTTT. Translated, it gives CASSEDPGQGIRPQHF. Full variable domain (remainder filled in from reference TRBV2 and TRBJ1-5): EPEVTQTPSHQVTQMGQEVILRCVPISNHLYFYWYRQILGQKVEFLVSFYNNEISEKSEIFDDQFSVERPDGSNFTLKIRSTKLEDSAMYFCASSEDPGQGIRPQHFGDGTRLSIL.

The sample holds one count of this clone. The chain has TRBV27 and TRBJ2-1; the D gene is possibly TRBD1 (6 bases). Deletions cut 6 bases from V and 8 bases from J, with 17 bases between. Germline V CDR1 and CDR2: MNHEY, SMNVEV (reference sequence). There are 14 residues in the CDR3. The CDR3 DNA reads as TGTGCCAGCAGCCTGGCAGGGGTAGGCTATGAGCAGTTCTTC. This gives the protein CASSLAGVGYEQFF.

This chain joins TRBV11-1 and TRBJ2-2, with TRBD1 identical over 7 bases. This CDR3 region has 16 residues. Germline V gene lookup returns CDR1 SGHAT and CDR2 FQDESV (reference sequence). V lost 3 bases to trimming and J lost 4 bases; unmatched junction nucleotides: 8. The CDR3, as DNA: TGTGCCAGCAGCTTTTGGTCGACAGGGAGCACCGGGGAGCTGTTTTTT. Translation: CASSFWSTGSTGELFF.

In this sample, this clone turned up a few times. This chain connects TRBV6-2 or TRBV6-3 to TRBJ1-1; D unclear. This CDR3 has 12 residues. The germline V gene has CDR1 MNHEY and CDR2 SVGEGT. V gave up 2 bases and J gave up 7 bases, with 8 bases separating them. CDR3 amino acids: CASSYPGIEAFF. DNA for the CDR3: TGTGCCAGCAGTTACCCCGGGATTGAAGCTTTCTTT.

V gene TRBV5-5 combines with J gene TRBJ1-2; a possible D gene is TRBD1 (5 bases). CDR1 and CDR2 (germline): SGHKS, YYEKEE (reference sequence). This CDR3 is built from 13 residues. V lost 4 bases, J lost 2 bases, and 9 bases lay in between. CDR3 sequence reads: CASSPDRNYGYTF. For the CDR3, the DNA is TGTGCCAGCAGCCCTGACAGAAACTATGGCTACACCTTC.

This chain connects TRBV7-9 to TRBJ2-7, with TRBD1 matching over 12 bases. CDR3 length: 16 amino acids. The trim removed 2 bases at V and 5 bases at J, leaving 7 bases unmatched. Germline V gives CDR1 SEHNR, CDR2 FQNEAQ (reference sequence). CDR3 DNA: TGTGCCAGCAGCTTAAAAAGGGGGACAGGGGGCCACGAGCAGTACTTC. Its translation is CASSLKRGTGGHEQYF.